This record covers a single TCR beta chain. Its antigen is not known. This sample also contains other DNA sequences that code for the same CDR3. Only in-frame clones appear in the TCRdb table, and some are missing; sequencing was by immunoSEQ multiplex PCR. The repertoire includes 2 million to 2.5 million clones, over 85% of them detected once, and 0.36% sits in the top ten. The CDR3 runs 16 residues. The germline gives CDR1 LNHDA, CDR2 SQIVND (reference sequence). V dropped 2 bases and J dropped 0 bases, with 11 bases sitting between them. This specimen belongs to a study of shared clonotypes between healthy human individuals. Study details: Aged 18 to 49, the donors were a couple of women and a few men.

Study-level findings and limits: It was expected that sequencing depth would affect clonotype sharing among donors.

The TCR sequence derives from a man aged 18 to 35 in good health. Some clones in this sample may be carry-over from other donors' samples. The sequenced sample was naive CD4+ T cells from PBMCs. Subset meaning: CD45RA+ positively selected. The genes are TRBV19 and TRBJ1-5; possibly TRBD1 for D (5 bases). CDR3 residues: CASSISNRYSNQPQHF. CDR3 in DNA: TGTGCCAGTAGTATAAGTAACAGGTATAGCAATCAGCCCCAGCATTTT.